These T cell receptor beta chains were read from a single sample in a study of blood T cell repertoires in COVID-19. Generated by immunoSEQ multiplex PCR, the TCRdb table keeps only in-frame clones and is missing some. The table has some 200,000 clones, nearly 90% seen once; the top ten hold 20% to 25%. The sequencing sample was made of peripheral blood. The receptors derive from a man between 60 and 70 years old with active or convalescent COVID-19. The CDR3 runs from the conserved cysteine through the conserved F or W. D genes are given only for firm matches. Clone size is shown for a subset of rows, as once, few, many or a class of expanded clone.

d_call	v_call	clone_size	j_call	cdr3_aa	cdr3_nt
TRBD1	TRBV5-6	.	TRBJ2-2	CASSLTGTGVTGELFF	TGTGCCAGCAGCCTAACCGGGACAGGGGTTACCGGGGAGCTGTTTTTT
TRBD1	TRBV5-4	.	TRBJ1-2	CASNPGQGAVGYTF	TGTGCCAGCAACCCCGGACAGGGGGCAGTTGGCTACACCTTC
.	TRBV10-3	few	TRBJ2-2	CAILAGVNTGELFF	TGTGCCATCCTAGCAGGGGTCAACACCGGGGAGCTGTTTTTT
TRBD1	TRBV19	few	TRBJ1-1	CASSIRGTGKRSEAFF	TGTGCCAGTAGTATAAGGGGGACAGGGAAAAGGTCTGAAGCTTTCTTT
TRBD2	TRBV24-1	.	TRBJ2-1	CATSDVAGGYGNEQFF	TGTGCCACCAGTGATGTTGCGGGGGGATATGGCAATGAGCAGTTCTTC
.	TRBV5-1	.	TRBJ1-2	CASSLDRDYGYTF	TGCGCCAGCAGCTTGGACAGGGACTATGGCTACACCTTC
TRBD1	TRBV27	few	TRBJ1-2	CASSTGQGYGYTF	TGTGCCAGCAGCACGGGACAGGGCTATGGCTACACCTTC
TRBD1	TRBV2	.	TRBJ1-1	CASSRNHRGRGTEAFF	TGTGCCAGCAGTAGAAACCACAGGGGGCGAGGCACTGAAGCTTTCTTT
TRBD1	TRBV28	.	TRBJ1-5	CASSLGGTGGIQPQHF	TGTGCCAGCAGTTTAGGAGGGACAGGGGGAATTCAGCCCCAGCATTTT
.	TRBV3-1/TRBV3-2	.	TRBJ2-7	CASSQADSSVDEQYF	TGTGCCAGCAGCCAGGCTGACAGTTCGGTAGACGAGCAGTACTTC
TRBD2	TRBV7-9	.	TRBJ2-7	CASSLAVSSGAYEQYF	TGTGCCAGCAGCTTAGCGGTTTCTAGCGGGGCATACGAGCAGTACTTC
.	TRBV12-3/TRBV12-4	.	TRBJ2-7	CASMRHLTYEQYF	TGTGCCAGCATGCGGCACCTTACCTACGAGCAGTACTTC
TRBD1	TRBV19	.	TRBJ1-1	CASSMGTGFSEAFF	TGTGCCAGTAGTATGGGGACAGGATTTTCTGAAGCTTTCTTT
.	TRBV6-5	.	TRBJ1-1	CASSYRGGPEYTEAFF	TGTGCCAGCAGTTACAGGGGAGGACCTGAGTACACTGAAGCTTTCTTT
.	TRBV2	.	TRBJ1-2	CASSEARGQSVYGYTF	TGTGCCAGCAGTGAAGCGCGGGGTCAAAGCGTGTATGGCTACACCTTC
TRBD1	TRBV30	.	TRBJ2-5	CAWEADRGPQETQYF	TGTGCCTGGGAGGCCGACAGGGGCCCCCAAGAGACCCAGTACTTC